The text below deals with one T cell receptor beta chain. This sample was included in a study of T cell changes during pregnancy in multiple sclerosis. TCRdb's table, derived via immunoSEQ multiplex PCR, lists solely in-frame clones and lacks some. The sample consists of around 35,000 clones, 80% to 95% of them appearing once. Trimming at V came to 2 bases and at J to 2 bases, leaving 5 bases not matched to a gene. This CDR3 is 16 amino acids long. Germline CDR1 is LNHNV and CDR2 is YYDKDF (reference sequence). The input for sequencing was CD4+ T cells from peripheral blood mononuclear cells, taken in the third trimester of pregnancy. The source of this sequence is a female donor in good health, enrolled as a control in a pregnancy study. The V and J genes are TRBV15 and TRBJ1-3; 8 bases line up with TRBD1. The CDR3 sequence is CATSRQPQGAGNTIYF. DNA for the CDR3: TGTGCCACCAGCAGACAACCACAGGGGGCTGGAAACACCATATATTTT.